This T cell receptor beta chain was captured in a study of shared clonotypes between healthy human individuals. The table came from immunoSEQ multiplex PCR; TCRdb's copy has only in-frame clones and leaves some out. The profile shows about 2.1 million clones, roughly 91% of them singletons. Naive CD8 cells comprised CD45RO-negative, CCR7-positively selected cells, excluding terminally differentiated effector memory CD45RA+ cells. All donors qualified as healthy HIV-negative adults and had experienced no recent acute infections or vaccinations. The CDR3 is made up of 15 amino acids. With V trimmed by 0 bases and J by 10 bases, 10 bases remained unmatched. The germline CDR1 and CDR2 sequences are SGDLS and YYNGEE.

Material for sequencing was naive CD8+ T cells from PBMCs. The TCR originated in a man aged 18 to 29 in good health. Some clones in this sample may be carry-over from other donors' samples. V is TRBV9 and J is TRBJ2-1, with 7 bases that match TRBD2. CDR3 residues: CASSVDSGEGGEQFF. The CDR3, as DNA: TGTGCCAGCAGCGTAGATTCGGGGGAGGGTGGCGAGCAGTTCTTC.